Listed here is a single T cell receptor (beta chain). The data were taken from a study of CD8 T cells in Susac syndrome. An input of roughly 0.5 to 1 ug of RNA was subjected to reverse transcription using random hexamers. Each CDR3 protein gets one entry after TCRdb re-called the immunoSEQ multiplex PCR reads with MiXCR. This sample has some 300,000 distinct CDR3 sequences, with around 91% found just once. TEMRA cells were FACS-enriched, and CD8+ and CD4+ T cells were isolated negatively. Germline V gene data show CDR1 as MNHEY and CDR2 as SMNVEV (reference sequence). The V end was cut by 4 bases, the J end by 1 base, with 7 bases between. CDR3 length: 13 amino acids.

Sequencing input: CD8+ T cells from PBMCs. The rearrangement uses TRBV27 and TRBJ1-1; no reliable D call. This clonotype was sampled from a human donor with multiple sclerosis. CDR3 in DNA: TGTGCCAGCAGTTGGGAGAGGAACACTGAAGCTTTCTTT. Translation gives CASSWERNTEAFF.